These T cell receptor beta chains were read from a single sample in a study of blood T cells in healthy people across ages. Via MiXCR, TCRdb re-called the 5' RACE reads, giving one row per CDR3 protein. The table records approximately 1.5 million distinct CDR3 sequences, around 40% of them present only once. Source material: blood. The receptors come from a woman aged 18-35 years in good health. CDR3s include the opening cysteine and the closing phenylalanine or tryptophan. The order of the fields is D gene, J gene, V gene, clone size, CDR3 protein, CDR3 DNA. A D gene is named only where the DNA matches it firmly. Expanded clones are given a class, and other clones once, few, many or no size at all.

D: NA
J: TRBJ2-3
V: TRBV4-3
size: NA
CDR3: CASSQDHDPTNPFHTQYF
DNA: TGCGCCAGCAGCCAAGATCACGACCCAACAAACCCCTTTCATACGCAGTATTTT

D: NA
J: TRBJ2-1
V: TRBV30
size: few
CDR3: CAWSVLTYNEQFF
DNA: TGTGCCTGGAGTGTCCTGACCTACAATGAGCAGTTCTTC

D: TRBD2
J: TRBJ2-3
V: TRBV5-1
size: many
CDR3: CASSSRTSGTDTQYF
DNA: TGTGCCAGCAGCTCACGGACTAGCGGCACAGATACGCAGTATTTT

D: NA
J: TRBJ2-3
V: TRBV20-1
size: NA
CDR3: CSATAADTQYF
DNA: TGCAGTGCGACAGCCGCAGATACGCAGTATTTT

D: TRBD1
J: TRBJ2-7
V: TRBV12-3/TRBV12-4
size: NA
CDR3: CASRRQGSNYEQYF
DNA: TGTGCCAGCAGGCGACAGGGGTCTAACTACGAGCAGTACTTC

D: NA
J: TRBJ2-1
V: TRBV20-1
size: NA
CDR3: CSARNLPNLGNEQFF
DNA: TGCAGTGCTAGAAATCTACCAAACCTGGGCAATGAGCAGTTCTTC

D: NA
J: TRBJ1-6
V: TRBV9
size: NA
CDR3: CASSVGQSRYSPLHF
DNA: TGTGCCAGCAGCGTGGGGCAGTCACGATACTCACCCCTCCACTTT

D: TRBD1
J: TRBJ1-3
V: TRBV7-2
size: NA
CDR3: CASGRTGVSGNTIYF
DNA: TGTGCCAGCGGAAGGACAGGCGTCTCTGGAAACACCATATATTTT

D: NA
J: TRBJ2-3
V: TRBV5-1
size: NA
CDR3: CASSLIRDSTDTQYF
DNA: TGCGCCAGCAGCTTGATCCGGGACAGCACAGATACGCAGTATTTT

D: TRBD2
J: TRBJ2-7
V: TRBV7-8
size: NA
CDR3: CASSFKAGNIYEQYF
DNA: TGTGCCAGCAGCTTTAAAGCGGGGAACATATACGAGCAGTACTTC

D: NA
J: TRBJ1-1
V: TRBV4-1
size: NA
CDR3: CASSQSLTNTEAFF
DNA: TGCGCCAGCAGCCAATCGCTGACGAACACTGAAGCTTTCTTT

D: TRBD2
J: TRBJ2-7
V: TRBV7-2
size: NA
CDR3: CASSLALAGGEQYF
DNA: TGTGCCAGCAGCTTAGCACTAGCGGGAGGCGAGCAGTACTTC

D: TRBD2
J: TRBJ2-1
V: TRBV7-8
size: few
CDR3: CASRIGTSQINEQFF
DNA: TGTGCCAGCAGAATCGGGACTAGCCAGATCAATGAGCAGTTCTTC

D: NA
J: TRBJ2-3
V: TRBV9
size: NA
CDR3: CASSPRTYTDTQYF
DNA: TGTGCCAGCAGCCCCCGGACTTACACAGATACGCAGTATTTT

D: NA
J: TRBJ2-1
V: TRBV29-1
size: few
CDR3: CSLRPGNSNEQFF
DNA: TGCAGCCTGAGGCCGGGGAATTCCAATGAGCAGTTCTTC

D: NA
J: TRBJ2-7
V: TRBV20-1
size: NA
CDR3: CSSGGTYNEQYF
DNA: TGCAGTAGTGGAGGGACCTACAATGAGCAGTACTTC

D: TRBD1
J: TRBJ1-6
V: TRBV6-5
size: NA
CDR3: CASSLSGTDYSPLHF
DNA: TGTGCCAGCAGTTTATCCGGGACAGATTATTCACCCCTCCACTTT

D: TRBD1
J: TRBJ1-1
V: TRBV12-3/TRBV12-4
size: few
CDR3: CASRFDRGRREAFF
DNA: TGTGCCAGCAGATTCGACAGGGGGCGGCGTGAAGCTTTCTTT

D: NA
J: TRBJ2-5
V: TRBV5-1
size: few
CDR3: CASSSGDTQETQYF
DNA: TGCGCCAGCAGCTCGGGGGATACGCAAGAGACCCAGTACTTC

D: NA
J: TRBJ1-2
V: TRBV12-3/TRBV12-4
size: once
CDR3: CASSLIGRVYGYTF
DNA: TGTGCCAGCAGTTTGATAGGCAGGGTCTATGGCTACACCTTC

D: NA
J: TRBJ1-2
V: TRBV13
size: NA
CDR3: CASSPYRTVDHGYTF
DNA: TGTGCCAGCAGCCCCTATCGGACAGTCGATCATGGCTACACCTTC

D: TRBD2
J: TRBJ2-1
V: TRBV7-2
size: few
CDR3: CASSLAASGWYEQFF
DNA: TGTGCCAGCAGCTTAGCGGCTAGCGGGTGGTATGAGCAGTTCTTC

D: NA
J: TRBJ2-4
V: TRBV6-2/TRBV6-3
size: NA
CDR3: CASRAPQNIQYF
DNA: TGTGCCAGCAGGGCACCCCAAAACATTCAGTACTTC

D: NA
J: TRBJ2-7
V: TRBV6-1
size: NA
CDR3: CASSRGRETYEQYF
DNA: TGTGCCAGCAGTCGCGGCAGGGAGACCTACGAGCAGTACTTC

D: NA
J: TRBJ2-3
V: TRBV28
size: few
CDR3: CASSLQGSSTDTQYF
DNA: TGTGCCAGCAGTTTACAGGGGTCTAGCACAGATACGCAGTATTTT

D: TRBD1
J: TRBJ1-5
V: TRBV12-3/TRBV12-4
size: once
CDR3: CASSPGTGWQPQHF
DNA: TGTGCCAGCAGCCCTGGGACAGGTTGGCAGCCCCAGCATTTT

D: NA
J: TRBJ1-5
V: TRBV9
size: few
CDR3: CASSPQVEGQPQHF
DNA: TGTGCCAGCAGCCCTCAGGTAGAGGGTCAGCCCCAGCATTTT

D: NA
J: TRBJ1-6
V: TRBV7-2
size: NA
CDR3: CASSSFPGRAYNSPLHF
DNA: TGTGCCAGCAGCTCGTTTCCGGGACGGGCTTATAATTCACCCCTCCACTTT

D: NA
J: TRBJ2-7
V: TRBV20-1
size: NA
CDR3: CSATPSEVSYEQYF
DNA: TGCAGTGCTACCCCTTCCGAAGTCTCCTACGAGCAGTACTTC

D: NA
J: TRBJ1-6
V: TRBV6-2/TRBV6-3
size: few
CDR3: CASSPSIGVYNSPLHF
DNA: TGTGCCAGCAGTCCCTCAATCGGGGTATATAATTCACCCCTCCACTTT

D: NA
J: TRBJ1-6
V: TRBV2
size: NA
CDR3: CASSEVEDNSPLHF
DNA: TGTGCCAGCAGTGAAGTAGAGGATAATTCACCCCTCCACTTT

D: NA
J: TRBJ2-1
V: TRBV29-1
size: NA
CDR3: CSVVWEHGEQFF
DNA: TGCAGCGTTGTGTGGGAGCACGGTGAGCAGTTCTTC

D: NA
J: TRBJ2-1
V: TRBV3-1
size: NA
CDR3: CASSRGGDRSNEQFF
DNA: TGTGCCAGCAGCCGCGGCGGGGACCGAAGCAATGAGCAGTTCTTC

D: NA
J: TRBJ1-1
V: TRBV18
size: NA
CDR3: CASSPIGGEVTEAFF
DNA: TGTGCCAGCTCACCCATCGGAGGGGAGGTCACTGAAGCTTTCTTT

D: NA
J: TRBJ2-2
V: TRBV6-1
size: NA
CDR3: CASSEVAGTVNTGELFF
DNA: TGTGCCAGCAGTGAAGTAGCAGGGACTGTGAACACCGGGGAGCTGTTTTTT

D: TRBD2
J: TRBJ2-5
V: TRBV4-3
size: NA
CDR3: CASSQGGFQLARIQETQYF
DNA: TGCGCCAGCAGCCAAGGGGGGTTTCAACTAGCGAGAATCCAAGAGACCCAGTACTTC

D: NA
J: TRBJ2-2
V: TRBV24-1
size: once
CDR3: CATSPASGEVTGELFF
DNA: TGTGCCACCAGTCCCGCTTCCGGGGAAGTGACCGGGGAGCTGTTTTTT

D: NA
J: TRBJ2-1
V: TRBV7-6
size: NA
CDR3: CASSASAINEQFF
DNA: TGTGCCAGCAGCGCTAGCGCGATCAATGAGCAGTTCTTC

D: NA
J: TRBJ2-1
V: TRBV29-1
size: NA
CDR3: CSVEDWLNNEQFF
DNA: TGCAGCGTTGAAGATTGGTTAAACAATGAGCAGTTCTTC

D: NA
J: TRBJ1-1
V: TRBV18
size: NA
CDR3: CASSPLSGQNTEAFF
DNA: TGTGCCAGCTCACCTCTTTCAGGGCAGAACACTGAAGCTTTCTTT

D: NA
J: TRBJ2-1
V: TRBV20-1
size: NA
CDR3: CSASLGAYEQFF
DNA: TGCAGTGCTAGTTTAGGGGCCTACGAGCAGTTCTTC

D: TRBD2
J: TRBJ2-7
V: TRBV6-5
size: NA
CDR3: CASSTWTSGMSYEQYF
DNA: TGTGCCAGCAGTACGTGGACTAGCGGGATGTCCTACGAGCAGTACTTC

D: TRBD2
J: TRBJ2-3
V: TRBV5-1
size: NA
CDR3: CASSPAPTSGGAVDTQYF
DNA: TGCGCCAGCAGCCCCGCTCCTACTAGCGGGGGGGCCGTTGATACGCAGTATTTT

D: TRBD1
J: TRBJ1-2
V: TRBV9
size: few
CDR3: CASSKYYRGQGANYGYTF
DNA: TGTGCCAGCAGTAAATACTACCGGGGACAGGGGGCGAACTATGGCTACACCTTC

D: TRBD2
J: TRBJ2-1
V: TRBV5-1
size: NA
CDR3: CASRSGRVDEQFF
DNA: TGCGCCAGCAGAAGCGGGAGGGTAGATGAGCAGTTCTTC

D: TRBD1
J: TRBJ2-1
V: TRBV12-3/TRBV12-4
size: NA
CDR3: CASSFAGGQFF
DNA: TGTGCCAGCAGTTTTGCAGGGGGTCAGTTCTTC

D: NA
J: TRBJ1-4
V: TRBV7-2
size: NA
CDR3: CASSFNTGSEKLFF
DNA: TGTGCCAGCAGCTTTAATACGGGTAGTGAAAAACTGTTTTTT

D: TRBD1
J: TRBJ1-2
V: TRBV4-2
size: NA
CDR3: CASSQDRGPIGGYTF
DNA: TGTGCCAGCAGCCAAGACAGGGGGCCGATCGGCGGCTACACCTTC

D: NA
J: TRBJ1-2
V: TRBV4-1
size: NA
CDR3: CASSQVPLRGGFPYGYTF
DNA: TGCGCCAGCAGCCAAGTACCCCTAAGGGGGGGGTTTCCCTATGGCTACACCTTC

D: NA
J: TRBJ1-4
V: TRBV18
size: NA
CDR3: CASSTQFDPGEKLFF
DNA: TGTGCCAGCTCGACTCAATTCGACCCTGGTGAAAAACTGTTTTTT

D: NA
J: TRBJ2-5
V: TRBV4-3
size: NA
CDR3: CASSQDSRGFDEQYF
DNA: TGCGCCAGCAGCCAAGATAGTCGAGGGTTCGATGAGCAGTACTTC